The 17 T cell receptor beta chains in this list originate from one sample, sequenced in a study of CD8 T cells in ankylosing spondylitis. TCRdb fed the 5' RACE reads into MiXCR, producing one record per CDR3 protein. The top ten clones hold 12% of a sample with roughly 130,000 distinct CDR3 sequences, about 6.5% of them seen once. Sequencing was performed on blood, either unsorted or a sorted T cell fraction (not recorded which). Source of these receptors: a male donor with ankylosing spondylitis or in good health (not recorded which).

This clonotype turned up a few times. J is TRBJ2-2 and V is TRBV5-1, with D perhaps TRBD2 (6 bases). The germline gives CDR1 SGHRS, CDR2 YFSETQ. CDR3 size: 14 residues. Trimming left V 4 bases short and J 3 bases short, with 10 bases between. CDR3 protein: CASSPGVDTGELFF. The CDR3 DNA reads TGCGCCAGCAGCCCGGGGGTCGACACCGGGGAGCTGTTTTTT.

This clonotype showed up many times. V and J are TRBV20-1 and TRBJ1-1; no firm D call. In germline, CDR1 is DFQATT, CDR2 SNEGSKA (reference sequence). CDR3 size: 11 residues. V lost 6 bases and J 9 bases, leaving 14 bases between the germline ends. CDR3 coding DNA: TGCAGTGCCCACATCCGGGAGCAAGCTTTCTTT. It yields the protein CSAHIREQAFF.

This clonotype has at least ten counts. This sequence joins TRBV20-1 and TRBJ1-6; D perhaps matches TRBD1 (5 bases). The CDR3 consists of 14 residues. Per the germline V gene, CDR1 is DFQATT and CDR2 is SNEGSKA (reference sequence). V was shortened by 5 bases and J by 5 bases, with 13 bases between the two germline ends. The CDR3 sequence is CSAFPGHNNSPLHF. CDR3 DNA sequence: TGCAGTGCTTTCCCGGGGCATAATAATTCACCCCTCCACTTT.

The table lists this clonotype with many counts. This chain joins TRBV14 and TRBJ1-5, with TRBD1 as a possible D gene (6 bases). Germline V CDR1 and CDR2: SGHDN, FVKESK. V lost 8 bases and J 6 bases, leaving 14 bases between the germline ends. The length of the CDR3 is 13 residues. The CDR3 is CASSGGTGQPQHF. The DNA for the CDR3 is TGTGCCAGCTCCGGGGGCACGGGTCAGCCCCAGCATTTT.

The genes are TRBV30 and TRBJ2-3; 8 nucleotides agree with TRBD2. Germline loops: CDR1 GTSNPN, CDR2 SVGIG (reference sequence). The V segment lost 0 bases and the J segment 0 bases; nucleotides outside the gene matches: 5. The CDR3 is made up of 16 amino acids. The DNA of the CDR3 is TGTGCCTGGAGTGTAGGGTCTAGCGGGAGCACAGATACGCAGTATTTT. Residues: CAWSVGSSGSTDTQYF. Full variable domain (rest looked up from reference TRBV30 and TRBJ2-3): SQTIHQWPATLVQPVGSPLSLECTVEGTSNPNLYWYRQAAGRGLQLLFYSVGIGQISSEVPQNLSASRPQDRQFILSSKKLLLSDSGFYLCAWSVGSSGSTDTQYFGPGTRLTVL.

This clonotype has at least ten counts. The rearrangement joins TRBV20-1 to TRBJ2-3; D remains unclear. V was pared by 4 bases and J by 0 bases, with 11 bases between. CDR3 length equals 14 residues. CDR1 DFQATT and CDR2 SNEGSKA come from the germline V gene (reference sequence). CDR3 loop: CSATVTLSTDTQYF. The CDR3 DNA sequence: TGCAGTGCTACTGTGACCCTTAGCACAGATACGCAGTATTTT.

This clonotype appeared many times. This chain links TRBV10-3 with TRBJ2-1, with a tentative D call TRBD1 (6 bases). The V and J ends lost 5 bases and 0 bases respectively, with 11 bases between them. Germline V gene sequence: CDR1 ENHRY, CDR2 SYGVKD. The CDR3 contains 15 residues. The CDR3 DNA reads TGTGCCATCAGTTCAGGGGTTATCTCCTACAATGAGCAGTTCTTC. It specifies CAISSGVISYNEQFF.

This clonotype was seen at least ten times. The gene calls are TRBV6-2 or TRBV6-3 and TRBJ2-5; 8 positions match TRBD2. Germline CDR1 reads MNHEY; CDR2 reads SVGEGT. This CDR3 is built from 14 residues. Trimming removed 6 bases from V and 2 bases from J; junction bases left unmatched: 5. CDR3 DNA sequence: TGTGCCAGCAGCCCCACTAGCGGTCAAGAGACCCAGTACTTC. Its protein product is CASSPTSGQETQYF.

This clonotype was seen ten or more times. This chain joins TRBV5-1 and TRBJ1-1; D gene unclear. Trimming removed 4 bases from V and 3 bases from J, with 16 bases in between. CDR3 length: 15 amino acids. Germline lookup yields CDR1 SGHRS and CDR2 YFSETQ. The CDR3 protein is CASSLSPGVDTEAFF. The CDR3 DNA reads as TGCGCCAGCAGCCTATCCCCTGGGGTAGACACTGAAGCTTTCTTT.

This clonotype came up many times. This CDR3 reads CSARVRGKYNEQFF. The CDR3 nucleotides are TGCAGTGCTAGGGTACGGGGGAAATACAATGAGCAGTTCTTC. V usage is TRBV20-1 and J usage is TRBJ2-1; tentatively, D is TRBD2 (6 bases). CDR1 is DFQATT, CDR2 SNEGSKA, per germline (reference sequence). Trimming pared 3 bases from V and 4 bases from J, leaving 13 bases between. The CDR3 is made up of 14 amino acids.

This clonotype was recorded a few times. The chain carries TRBV3-1 and TRBJ2-7, with D uncertain. The CDR3 length is 12 residues. Germline CDR1 LGHDT, CDR2 YNNKEL (reference sequence). With 1 base removed from V and 6 bases from J, the gap between germline ends came to 7 bases. The CDR3 protein is CASSQGIREQYF. The DNA of the CDR3 is TGTGCCAGCAGCCAAGGCATACGCGAGCAGTACTTC.

This clonotype was recorded at least ten times. V is TRBV6-1 and J is TRBJ2-7; 8 positions agree with TRBD1. The CDR3 consists of 14 residues. Trimming at V came to 6 bases and at J to 1 base, leaving 5 bases not matched to a gene. CDR1 and CDR2 (germline): MNHNS, SASEGT. The CDR3 loop reads CASSPGGQSYEQYF. The DNA of the CDR3 is TGTGCCAGCAGCCCAGGGGGCCAATCCTACGAGCAGTACTTC.

This clonotype was observed at least ten times. The V gene is TRBV5-1, the J gene TRBJ2-3; D perhaps matches TRBD2 (5 bases). This CDR3 has 15 amino acids. CDR1 SGHRS and CDR2 YFSETQ come from the germline V gene. The V end was cut by 3 bases, the J end by 4 bases, with 15 bases between. Here the CDR3 reads CASSSDSHGADTQYF. The CDR3 nucleotides are TGCGCCAGCAGCTCGGACTCACACGGGGCAGATACGCAGTATTTT.

This clonotype showed up many times. The chain uses TRBV15 and TRBJ1-1; no firm D call. CDR3 length: 13 residues. The V end was cut by 5 bases, the J end by 1 base, with 8 bases between. CDR1 is LNHNV, CDR2 YYDKDF, per germline (reference sequence). The CDR3 here is CATSVRQNTEAFF. In DNA, the CDR3 is TGTGCCACCAGCGTACGGCAGAACACTGAAGCTTTCTTT. The full variable domain, rest sourced from reference TRBV15 and TRBJ1-1, is DAMVIQNPRYQVTQFGKPVTLSCSQTLNHNVMYWYQQKSSQAPKLLFHYYDKDFNNEADTPDNFQSRRPNTSFCFLDIRSPGLGDTAMYLCATSVRQNTEAFFGQGTRLTVV.

This clonotype turned up a few times. The chain employs TRBV10-3 and TRBJ2-2; possibly TRBD1 for D (6 bases). Trimming took 7 bases from V and 3 from J, leaving 12 bases between them. CDR1 ENHRY and CDR2 SYGVKD come from the germline V gene. The CDR3 loop spans 14 amino acids. The CDR3 sequence: CAIIPNRDTGELFF. As DNA, the CDR3 is TGTGCCATCATACCCAACAGGGACACCGGGGAGCTGTTTTTT.

This clonotype was picked up many times. The V gene is TRBV5-1, the J gene TRBJ2-2; TRBD1 aligns across 9 bases. This CDR3 has 15 amino acids. Germline V gene lookup returns CDR1 SGHRS and CDR2 YFSETQ. Trimming removed 2 bases from V and 7 bases from J; junction bases left unmatched: 6. The CDR3 sequence is CASSLGRQGDGELFF. In DNA form, the CDR3 reads TGCGCCAGCAGCTTAGGACGACAGGGGGACGGGGAGCTGTTTTTT.

This clonotype was counted many times. CDR3 amino acids: CATSRDQGAKQFF. The CDR3 DNA reads TGTGCCACCAGCAGAGATCAAGGGGCGAAGCAGTTCTTC. V and J are TRBV15 and TRBJ2-1, with D possibly being TRBD1 (5 bases). CDR1 is LNHNV and CDR2 is YYDKDF in the germline V gene (reference sequence). The CDR3 contains 13 residues. Trimming cost V 0 bases and J 11 bases, with 11 bases left between them.